These 2 T cell receptor beta chains originate from one sample sequenced in a study of T cell repertoires in cytomegalovirus infection. Which antigens these TCRs recognize remains unknown. TCRdb reanalysed the reads using MiXCR and keeps one entry per CDR3 protein. Of 700,000 to 900,000 distinct CDR3 sequences in the sample, roughly 28% are singletons; the top ten hold around 13%. The starting material was cultured CD8+ T cells from PBMCs, obtained from culture after CMV antigen stimulation. These receptors originate from a human donor in good health (CMV status not recorded). Some clones in this sample may be carry-over from other donors' samples.

The chain has TRBV4-1 and TRBJ2-1, with D possibly being TRBD1 (6 bases). Germline values: CDR1 MGHRA, CDR2 YSYEKL. The CDR3 has 17 amino acids. The V end lost 1 base, the J end lost 3 bases, and 16 bases lay between the germline ends. CDR3 bases: TGCGCCAGCAGCCAAGTTGGGGGCCGAAGCCGCTACAATGAGCAGTTCTTC. Protein: CASSQVGGRSRYNEQFF.

Regarding this clonotype: It may be a read error: a sequence one base away is much more abundant. The chain is built from TRBV7-6 and TRBJ1-6; D is ambiguous. Germline CDR1 is SGHVS and CDR2 is FNYEAQ. Trimming pared 4 bases from V and 8 bases from J, leaving 15 bases between. The CDR3 is 15 amino acids. CDR3 sequence (DNA): TGTGCCAGCAGCTCATCGACACGGAGGGATTCACCCCTCCACTTT. It codes for CASSSSTRRDSPLHF.